Following are 27 T cell receptor beta chains from one sample sequenced in a study of cytomegalovirus exposure and HLA in healthy donors. Use of 60 Vbeta and 13 Jbeta primers characterized the PCR. Assay used: immunoSEQ multiplex PCR; TCRdb lists only in-frame clones, some missing. The table has about 140,000 clones, about 10% seen once. Input material: PBMCs. These receptors were taken from a man aged 50 or older in good health and CMV-seronegative.

The rearrangement joins TRBV7-2 to TRBJ1-3; 7 bases are shared with TRBD1. The CDR3 extends over 16 amino acids. Germline V gene data show CDR1 as SGHTA and CDR2 as FQGNSA. Losses at the gene ends were 1 base for V and 1 base for J; bases not matched to a gene: 4. CDR3 sequence (DNA): TGTGCCAGCAGCTTAGTGCACAGGGGTTCTGGAAACACCATATATTTT. It specifies CASSLVHRGSGNTIYF.

This clone has just a few counts. The J gene is TRBJ1-2, the V gene TRBV30; 12 bases are shared with TRBD1. Germline V gene lookup returns CDR1 GTSNPN and CDR2 SVGIG (reference sequence). The CDR3 is 14 amino acids. The V gene end was trimmed by 6 bases and the J gene end by 6 bases; junction bases not matched to a gene: 8. Here the CDR3 DNA reads TGTGCCTGCCATCTGGGACAGGGGGCGAATGGCTACACCTTC. It specifies CACHLGQGANGYTF. Full variable domain (remainder filled in from reference TRBV30 and TRBJ1-2): SQTIHQWPATLVQPVGSPLSLECTVEGTSNPNLYWYRQAAGRGLQLLFYSVGIGQISSEVPQNLSASRPQDRQFILSSKKLLLSDSGFYLCACHLGQGANGYTFGSGTRLTVV.

The J gene is TRBJ2-2, the V gene TRBV6-6; 10 nucleotides agree with TRBD1. The CDR3 totals 15 residues. Germline CDR1 MNHNY, CDR2 SVGAGI (reference sequence). Germline trimming cut 5 bases from V and 6 bases from J; bases unmatched to any gene: 6. CDR3 in DNA: TGTGCCAGCAGTCTTCCCGGGACAGGGGCCGGGGAGCTGTTTTTT. Translation gives CASSLPGTGAGELFF.

The chain joins TRBV15 to TRBJ2-5; no firm D call. CDR1 is LNHNV, CDR2 YYDKDF, per germline (reference sequence). The length of the CDR3 is 16 residues. Trimming removed 0 bases at V and 5 bases at J, with 16 bases between. CDR3 region: CATSRDPSGRRETQYF. The CDR3 DNA is TGTGCCACCAGCAGAGATCCGTCAGGCCGCAGGGAGACCCAGTACTTC. Based on the CDR3 plus reference TRBV15 and TRBJ2-5, the full variable domain is DAMVIQNPRYQVTQFGKPVTLSCSQTLNHNVMYWYQQKSSQAPKLLFHYYDKDFNNEADTPDNFQSRRPNTSFCFLDIRSPGLGDTAMYLCATSRDPSGRRETQYFGPGTRLLVL.

The chain links TRBV27 to TRBJ2-3; 7 bases map to TRBD2. CDR1 MNHEY and CDR2 SMNVEV come from the germline V gene (reference sequence). After removal of 3 bases from V and 5 bases from J, the junction contained 5 bases not matched to a gene. The CDR3 is 14 amino acids. The chain's CDR3 is CASSFGLVGDTQYF. DNA of the CDR3: TGTGCCAGCAGTTTCGGACTAGTGGGAGATACGCAGTATTTT.

This clone was picked up a small number of times. The CDR3 DNA is TGTGCCAGCAGCCGGGGGGGCTCCTCGGGCTACACCTTC. Protein: CASSRGGSSGYTF. This chain links TRBV9 with TRBJ1-2, with D possibly matching TRBD1 (6 bases). Trimming left V 4 bases short and J 8 bases short, with 15 bases between. Germline-derived CDR1 and CDR2 are SGDLS and YYNGEE. The CDR3 sequence is 13 residues long.

Only a few counts were recorded for this clone. The chain has TRBV19 and TRBJ2-7, with 7 bases fitting TRBD1. J was trimmed by 3 bases and V by 10 bases; bases with no gene match: 9. There are 13 residues in the CDR3. CDR1 and CDR2 from the germline V gene are LNHDA and SQIVND (reference sequence). The CDR3 DNA is TGTGCCACCCTAGGGGGACAGAACTACGAGCAGTACTTC. It translates to CATLGGQNYEQYF. The variable domain in full, completed from reference TRBV19 and TRBJ2-7, reads DGGITQSPKYLFRKEGQNVTLSCEQNLNHDAMYWYRQDPGQGLRLIYYSQIVNDFQKGDIAEGYSVSREKKESFPLTVTSAQKNPTAFYLCATLGGQNYEQYFGPGTRLTVT.

Only a few counts were recorded for this clone. The rearrangement links TRBV11-2 to TRBJ2-3; D gene uncertain. The CDR3 has 14 residues. V was cut by 2 bases and J by 2 bases, with 8 bases left in between. Germline V gives CDR1 SGHAT, CDR2 FQNNGV. CDR3 protein: CASSLISYTDTQYF. The DNA for the CDR3 is TGTGCCAGCAGCTTAATTTCCTACACAGATACGCAGTATTTT.

V gene TRBV4-1 combines with J gene TRBJ2-7, with 7 bases matching TRBD1. The CDR3 contains 15 residues. After removal of 6 bases from V and 2 bases from J, the junction contained 10 bases not matched to a gene. The germline CDR1 and CDR2 sequences are MGHRA and YSYEKL. The CDR3 nucleotides are TGCGCCAGCAGTTCCCCGGGACAGAACCCCTACGAGCAGTACTTC. This gives the protein CASSSPGQNPYEQYF.

The V call is TRBV10-2, the J call TRBJ2-3; 9 bases are shared with TRBD2. V lost 3 bases and J lost 4; bases outside the gene matches: 2. The germline CDR1 and CDR2 sequences are WSHSY and SAAADI. There are 14 residues in the CDR3. CDR3 protein: CASSDSGRSDTQYF. The CDR3 DNA reads TGCGCCAGCAGTGATAGCGGGAGATCAGATACGCAGTATTTT.

V gene TRBV18 combines with J gene TRBJ2-7; D perhaps matches TRBD1 (6 bases). V lost 0 bases to trimming and J lost 4 bases, with 13 bases between them. Germline V gene lookup returns CDR1 KGHSH and CDR2 LQKENI. The CDR3 runs 15 residues. The CDR3 region is CASSPPLRDNYEQYF. CDR3 coding DNA: TGTGCCAGCTCACCACCGTTACGGGACAATTACGAGCAGTACTTC.

The genes are TRBV9 and TRBJ2-1; 8 bases match TRBD1. Germline V gene sequence: CDR1 SGDLS, CDR2 YYNGEE. The CDR3 is 15 residues long. V lost 4 bases and J lost 6; bases outside the gene matches: 9. The CDR3 sequence is CASSSRTGLGNEQFF. As DNA, the CDR3 is TGTGCCAGCAGCTCCCGGACAGGGTTAGGCAATGAGCAGTTCTTC.

This clone was seen more than once but under ten times. This sequence joins TRBV19 and TRBJ1-3; 8 bases line up with TRBD1. Germline assignment: CDR1 LNHDA and CDR2 SQIVND (reference sequence). The V gene end was trimmed by 5 bases and the J gene end by 10 bases; junction bases not matched to a gene: 10. This CDR3 region has 14 residues. The CDR3 DNA follows: TGTGCCAGTAGTGTCGACAGGGGACTGGGAACCATATATTTT. This translates into CASSVDRGLGTIYF.

CDR3 DNA sequence: TGTGCCAGCAGTTCCTGGACAGGAGAGACCCAGTACTTC. Its translation is CASSSWTGETQYF. The chain has TRBV6-6 and TRBJ2-5, with TRBD1 matching over 7 bases. The CDR3 has 13 residues. V was clipped by 4 bases and J by 4 bases; unmatched bases: 3. The germline gives CDR1 MNHNY, CDR2 SVGAGI (reference sequence).

Only a few counts were recorded for this clone. This chain connects TRBV2 to TRBJ1-1; unclear D gene. The germline V gene has CDR1 SNHLY and CDR2 FYNNEI. Trimming pared 2 bases from V and 0 bases from J, leaving 4 bases between. The CDR3 is 13 residues long. The CDR3 region has the DNA TGTGCCAGCAGTGAATCGGTGAACACTGAAGCTTTCTTT. Encoded protein: CASSESVNTEAFF.

The table lists this clone with a few counts. V gene TRBV7-2 combines with J gene TRBJ2-7; no reliable D call. The V gene's germline CDR1 is SGHTA and CDR2 FQGNSA. Trimming left V 5 bases short and J 1 base short, with 12 bases between. The CDR3 contains 14 residues. The chain's CDR3 is CASSTQAWSYEQYF. CDR3 bases: TGTGCCAGCAGCACCCAGGCTTGGTCCTACGAGCAGTACTTC.

V usage is TRBV30 and J usage is TRBJ1-1; D call uncertain. V was clipped by 3 bases and J by 0 bases, with 5 bases between them. Germline CDR1 is GTSNPN and CDR2 is SVGIG (reference sequence). This CDR3 region has 12 residues. The CDR3 DNA follows: TGTGCCTGGAGCATCATGAACACTGAAGCTTTCTTT. Protein product: CAWSIMNTEAFF.

This clone was recorded a few times. The V call is TRBV5-1, the J call TRBJ2-2; 14 bases line up with TRBD2. Germline V gives CDR1 SGHRS, CDR2 YFSETQ. Trimming cost V 4 bases and J 8 bases; bases outside gene matches: 4. CDR3 length: 15 residues. The CDR3 reads CASSAGTSGRGELFF. In nucleotides, the CDR3 is TGCGCCAGCAGCGCCGGGACTAGCGGGAGAGGGGAGCTGTTTTTT.

As to this clone: Germline and junction disagree at one end, which may indicate a read error. V and J are TRBV18 and TRBJ1-2; 9 bases line up with TRBD1. Germline-derived CDR1 and CDR2 are KGHSH and LQKENI. CDR3 length: 18 residues. CDR3 in amino acids: CASSPLGTGTKPPNPERF. The DNA of the CDR3 is TGTGCCAGCTCACCGTTGGGGACAGGGACCAAGCCCCCTAATCCCGAGCGCTTC.

Only a few counts were recorded for this clone. This chain connects TRBV19 to TRBJ1-1; TRBD1 is a possible D gene (6 bases). The germline gives CDR1 LNHDA, CDR2 SQIVND (reference sequence). The CDR3 is made up of 12 amino acids. V was cut by 5 bases and J by 7 bases, with 11 bases left in between. For the CDR3, the DNA is TGTGCCAGTAGTTTCGGACAGTATGAAGCTTTCTTT. As protein: CASSFGQYEAFF.

This clone was detected a few times. As DNA, the CDR3 is TGTGCCAGCAGTGTGGGGACTAGCGGCACAGATACGCAGTATTTT. It codes for CASSVGTSGTDTQYF. V gene TRBV6-1 combines with J gene TRBJ2-3, with 10 bases matching TRBD2. Germline assignment: CDR1 MNHNS and CDR2 SASEGT. This CDR3 region has 15 residues. Trimming at V came to 4 bases and at J to 1 base, leaving 2 bases not matched to a gene.

This clone was observed a few times. This sequence joins TRBV6-1 and TRBJ2-7; TRBD2 agrees at 7 bases. The V and J ends lost 7 bases and 6 bases, in that order; junction bases with no gene match: 12. The CDR3 has 14 amino acids. Germline V gene sequence: CDR1 MNHNS, CDR2 SASEGT. In DNA form, the CDR3 reads TGTGCCAGCACCCCGAGGGAGGGACGGGGCGAGCAGTACTTC. This sequence encodes CASTPREGRGEQYF.

This rearrangement joins TRBV11-2 to TRBJ1-1, with D maybe TRBD1 (5 bases). Deletions cut 0 bases from V and 5 bases from J, with 16 bases between. This CDR3 has 16 amino acids. Germline-derived CDR1 and CDR2 are SGHAT and FQNNGV. The CDR3 region has the DNA TGTGCCAGCAGCTTAGATCGACTCAGGGTGGGTACTGAAGCTTTCTTT. It is translated as CASSLDRLRVGTEAFF.

The rearrangement links TRBV30 to TRBJ2-7, with unresolved D. The V end lost 8 bases, the J end lost 0 bases, and 11 bases lay between the germline ends. CDR3 length: 12 residues. Looked up from germline, CDR1 is GTSNPN and CDR2 is SVGIG (reference sequence). This chain's CDR3 is CAVKRSSYEQYF. The CDR3 bases are TGTGCCGTCAAAAGGAGCTCCTACGAGCAGTACTTC.

The V and J genes are TRBV18 and TRBJ1-1, with 8 bases aligning to TRBD1. The CDR3 runs to 14 residues. Germline V gene sequence: CDR1 KGHSH, CDR2 LQKENI. The V and J ends lost 4 bases and 6 bases, in that order; junction bases with no gene match: 7. The CDR3 reads CASSLQGVGAEAFF. The DNA of the CDR3 is TGTGCCAGCTCACTACAGGGGGTCGGTGCTGAAGCTTTCTTT.

This clone was seen only a few times. The CDR3 sequence is CASSETSGSSYEQYF. The DNA for the CDR3 is TGCGCCAGCAGTGAAACTAGCGGGAGCTCCTACGAGCAGTACTTC. The chain recombines TRBV10-2 with TRBJ2-7; 11 nucleotides agree with TRBD2. The CDR3 loop spans 15 amino acids. The germline V gene has CDR1 WSHSY and CDR2 SAAADI. The junction had 1 base not matched to a gene; V was cut back by 3 bases and J by 0 bases.

This clone occurred a few times. The V gene is TRBV2, the J gene TRBJ2-7, with 8 bases matching TRBD2. The V segment lost 5 bases and the J segment 2 bases; nucleotides outside the gene matches: 5. This CDR3 region has 14 residues. In germline, CDR1 is SNHLY, CDR2 FYNNEI. CDR3 residues: CASSTSGGPYEQYF. CDR3 sequence (DNA): TGTGCCAGCAGTACCTCGGGGGGGCCCTACGAGCAGTACTTC.